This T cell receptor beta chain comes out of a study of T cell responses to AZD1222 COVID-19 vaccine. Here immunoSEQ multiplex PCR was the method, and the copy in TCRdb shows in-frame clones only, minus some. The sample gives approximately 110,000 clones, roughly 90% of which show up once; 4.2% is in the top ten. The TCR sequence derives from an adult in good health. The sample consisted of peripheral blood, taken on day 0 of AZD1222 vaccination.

The CDR3 loop reads CASSLPVYNEKLFF. The CDR3 DNA is TGTGCCAGCAGTTTACCAGTATATAATGAAAAACTGTTTTTT. The V gene is TRBV28, the J gene TRBJ1-4, with D hard to call. Trimming removed 2 bases at V and 4 bases at J, with 8 bases between. The CDR3 totals 14 residues. CDR1 is MDHEN and CDR2 is SYDVKM in the germline V gene.